This T cell receptor beta chain was sequenced for a study of beta chain features in type 1 diabetes. As every portion of the isolated RNA was reverse transcribed, the sequencing read expressed TCRB transcripts. Sequenced by immunoSEQ multiplex PCR; TCRdb stores in-frame clones only, minus some. The sample carries more than 110,000 clones, 6.9% recorded once. Findings and limits, study-wide: A potential PCR bias toward shorter templates would be equal in patient and control samples. The study found that naive, central memory and Treg TCRB repertoires appeared more similar in patients than in healthy donors. Insertion counts at VDJ junctions were lower in type 1 diabetes patients, who also showed more deletions there.

This clone was observed a handful of times. Antigen specificity is unknown. CDR3 length equals 15 residues. Germline CDR1 is MDHEN and CDR2 is SYDVKM. Trimming took off 5 bases at V and 5 bases at J, with 16 bases between the two ends. This chain connects TRBV28 to TRBJ1-5, with a weak D call TRBD1 (6 bases). This clonotype was obtained from a woman younger than 45 in good health. Material for sequencing was central memory CD4+ T cells from blood. CDR3 sequence (DNA): TGTGCCAGCAGTCCGGGGGGCCAGAGGCATCAGCCCCAGCATTTT. As protein: CASSPGGQRHQPQHF. Full variable domain (rest looked up from reference TRBV28 and TRBJ1-5): DVKVTQSSRYLVKRTGEKVFLECVQDMDHENMFWYRQDPGLGLRLIYFSYDVKMKEKGDIPEGYSVSREKKERFSLILESASTNQTSMYLCASSPGGQRHQPQHFGDGTRLSIL.